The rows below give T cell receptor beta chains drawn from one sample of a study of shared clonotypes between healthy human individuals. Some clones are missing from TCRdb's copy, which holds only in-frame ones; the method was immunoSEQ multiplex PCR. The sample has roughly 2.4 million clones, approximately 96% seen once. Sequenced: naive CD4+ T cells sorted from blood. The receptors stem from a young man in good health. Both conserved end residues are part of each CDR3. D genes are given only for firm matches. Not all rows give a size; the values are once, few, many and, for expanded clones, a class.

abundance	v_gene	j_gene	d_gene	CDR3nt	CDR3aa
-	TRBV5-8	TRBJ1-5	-	TGTGCCAGCAGCCCAAGGGGAGCTGGTATTAACCGGAATCAGCCCCAGCATTTT	CASSPRGAGINRNQPQHF
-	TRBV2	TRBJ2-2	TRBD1	TGTGCCAGCAGTGGGACAGGGGCCAACACCGGGGAGCTGTTTTTT	CASSGTGANTGELFF
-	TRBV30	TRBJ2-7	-	TGTGCCTGGAGTCGCCCAGGACCGCCCTACGAGCAGTACTTC	CAWSRPGPPYEQYF
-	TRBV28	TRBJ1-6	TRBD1	TGTGCCAGCAGGGACAGGGGGAGGTCACCCCTCCACTTT	CASRDRGRSPLHF
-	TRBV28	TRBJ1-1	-	TGTGCCAGCCGACAGAACACTGAAGCTTTCTTT	CASRQNTEAFF
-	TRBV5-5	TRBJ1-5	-	TGTGCCAGCAGCTTCACAGGGTATGAGACTCAGCCCCAGCATTTT	CASSFTGYETQPQHF
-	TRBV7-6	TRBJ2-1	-	TGTGCCAGCAGCCCTCGGACTACCTACAATGAGCAGTTCTTC	CASSPRTTYNEQFF
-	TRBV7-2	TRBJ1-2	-	TGTGCCAGCAGCTCCCATGGGGGAAAGTATGGCTACACCTTC	CASSSHGGKYGYTF
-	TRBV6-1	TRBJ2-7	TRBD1	TGTGCCAGCAGTTCTCGGGACAGGTCTTACGAGCAGTACTTC	CASSSRDRSYEQYF
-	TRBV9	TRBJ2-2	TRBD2	TGTGCCAGCAGCCTCCCACTAGCGGGAGATACCGGGGAGCTGTTTTTT	CASSLPLAGDTGELFF
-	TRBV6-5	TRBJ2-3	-	TGTGCCAGCAGTCACGGGACGTGGAGCACAGATACGCAGTATTTT	CASSHGTWSTDTQYF
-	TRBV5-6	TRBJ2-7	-	TGTGCCAGCAGCTTGGACTCACGGAGCTCCTACGAGCAGTACTTC	CASSLDSRSSYEQYF
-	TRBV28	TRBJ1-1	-	TGTGCCAGCAGTTTCCCAGACAGGCCTTCAGCTTTCTTT	CASSFPDRPSAFF
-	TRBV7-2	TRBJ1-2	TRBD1	TGTGCCAGCAGCTCCGCTGGGACAGTCAACTATGGCTACACCTTC	CASSSAGTVNYGYTF
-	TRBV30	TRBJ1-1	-	TGTGCCTGGAGTGATCGGGGGGACACTGAAGCTTTCTTT	CAWSDRGDTEAFF
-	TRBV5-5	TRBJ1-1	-	TGTGCCAGCAGCTTTGCAGGGCCCAAAACCGCCCAAACTGAAGCTTTCTTT	CASSFAGPKTAQTEAFF
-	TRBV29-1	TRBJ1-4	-	TGCAGCGTTGTAATAGTCGGTGAAAAACTGTTTTTT	CSVVIVGEKLFF
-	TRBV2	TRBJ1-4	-	TGTGCCAGCAGATCGGCGGGGGCTCCTAATGAAAAACTGTTTTTT	CASRSAGAPNEKLFF
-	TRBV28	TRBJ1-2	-	TGTGCCAGCAGCACTTTAATTGGTGGCTACACCTTC	CASSTLIGGYTF
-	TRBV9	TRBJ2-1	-	TGTGCCAGCAGCGTAGCTGGTCAGGGGTTGGGTTACAATGAGCAGTTCTTC	CASSVAGQGLGYNEQFF
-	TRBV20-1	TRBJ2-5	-	TGCAGTGCCAAAGGGGGAGAGACCCAGTACTTC	CSAKGGETQYF
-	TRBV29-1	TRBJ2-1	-	TGCAGCGTTGAATCCGACAGACTACTTGAGCAGTTCTTC	CSVESDRLLEQFF
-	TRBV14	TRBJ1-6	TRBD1	TGTGCCAGCAGCCAAGAAGGACAGGGCCGAGGTTCACCCCTCCACTTT	CASSQEGQGRGSPLHF
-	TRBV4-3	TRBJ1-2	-	TGCGCCAGCAGCCAAGATGTATTTTATGGCTACACCTTC	CASSQDVFYGYTF
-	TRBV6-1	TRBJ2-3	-	TGTGCCAGCAGTGTGACTAGTTACACAGATACGCAGTATTTT	CASSVTSYTDTQYF
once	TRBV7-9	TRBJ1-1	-	TGTGCCAGCAGCTTATTTAGAACTGAAGCTTTCTTT	CASSLFRTEAFF
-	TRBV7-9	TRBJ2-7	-	TGTGCCAGCAGCTCAAAACCACCTATAGGGGAGGTGTTCGAGCAGTACTTC	CASSSKPPIGEVFEQYF
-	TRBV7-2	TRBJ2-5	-	TGTGCCAGCAGCTTAGCGGGGCTAAAAGAGACCCAGTACTTC	CASSLAGLKETQYF
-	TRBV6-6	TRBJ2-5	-	TGTGCCAGCAGTTCACGGAATTCCCAGTACTTC	CASSSRNSQYF
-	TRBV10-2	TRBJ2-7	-	TGCGCCAGCAGTGAGACCTACTCCTACGAGCAGTACTTC	CASSETYSYEQYF
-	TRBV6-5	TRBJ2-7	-	TGTGCCAGCAGCAGAGAGACAGATTGGGAGCAGTACTTC	CASSRETDWEQYF